Below, 7 T cell receptor beta chains from the same sample are listed, as sequenced in a study of T cell responses to AZD1222 COVID-19 vaccine. Method: immunoSEQ multiplex PCR; TCRdb's copy keeps in-frame clones and lacks some. This table holds 100,000 or so clones, about 83% found once. The sequencing used peripheral blood, collected on day 0 of AZD1222 vaccination. The receptor set was obtained from an adult in good health.

The J gene is TRBJ1-1, the V gene TRBV6-1, with TRBD1 matching over 7 bases. The CDR3 is made up of 16 amino acids. Germline loops: CDR1 MNHNS, CDR2 SASEGT. V shed 3 bases, J shed 0 bases, and the junction held 7 bases outside the gene matches. CDR3 sequence reads: CASSDERGLVNTEAFF. The CDR3 DNA sequence: TGTGCCAGCAGTGATGAGAGGGGGCTGGTGAACACTGAAGCTTTCTTT.

The J gene is TRBJ1-3, the V gene TRBV10-2, with 7 bases fitting TRBD1. Trimming at V came to 8 bases and at J to 2 bases, leaving 6 bases not matched to a gene. CDR3 size: 14 residues. The germline V gene encodes CDR1 WSHSY and CDR2 SAAADI. CDR3: CASRLTGPGNTIYF. The CDR3 DNA is TGCGCCAGCCGCCTGACAGGGCCTGGAAACACCATATATTTT.

This chain connects TRBV27 to TRBJ2-2; D gene unclear. The CDR3 consists of 14 residues. The germline gives CDR1 MNHEY, CDR2 SMNVEV (reference sequence). V lost 7 bases to trimming and J lost 6 bases, with 15 bases between them. The CDR3 region is CASTSAREPGELFF. CDR3 nucleotides: TGTGCCAGCACCTCGGCTAGGGAACCCGGGGAGCTGTTTTTT.

This chain joins TRBV15 and TRBJ1-1, with D perhaps TRBD1 (5 bases). Germline CDR1 reads LNHNV; CDR2 reads YYDKDF (reference sequence). The CDR3 spans 13 residues. The V end was cut by 2 bases, the J end by 2 bases, with 6 bases between. Here the CDR3 reads CATSRRGNTEAFF. The CDR3 bases are TGTGCCACCAGCAGAAGGGGTAACACTGAAGCTTTCTTT. The whole variable domain, filled in from reference TRBV15 and TRBJ1-1, reads DAMVIQNPRYQVTQFGKPVTLSCSQTLNHNVMYWYQQKSSQAPKLLFHYYDKDFNNEADTPDNFQSRRPNTSFCFLDIRSPGLGDTAMYLCATSRRGNTEAFFGQGTRLTVV.

The V and J genes are TRBV2 and TRBJ2-5; the D call may be TRBD1 or TRBD2 (5 bases each). V shed 7 bases and J shed 5 bases, with 20 bases lying between them. Germline V lookup: CDR1 SNHLY, CDR2 FYNNEI. CDR3 length: 15 residues. CDR3 sequence: CASTLGEWKSETQYF. The CDR3 region has the DNA TGTGCCAGCACCCTGGGGGAATGGAAGTCGGAGACCCAGTACTTC.

The rearrangement links TRBV11-2 to TRBJ1-6; D unclear. V was clipped by 5 bases and J by 9 bases, with 17 bases between them. The CDR3 length is 15 residues. Germline assignment: CDR1 SGHAT and CDR2 FQNNGV. This CDR3 reads CASSAVRERSSPLHF. The CDR3 region has the DNA TGTGCCAGCAGCGCCGTGAGGGAAAGAAGTTCACCCCTCCACTTT.

DNA of the CDR3: TGTGCCATCAGACCCTCGACTAGCGGGGACGCAGATACGCAGTATTTT. It is translated as CAIRPSTSGDADTQYF. The chain couples TRBV10-3 to TRBJ2-3; TRBD2 matches 11 bases. J gave up 4 bases and V 6 bases, and 9 bases lay outside the gene matches. Germline values: CDR1 ENHRY, CDR2 SYGVKD. This CDR3 has 16 amino acids.